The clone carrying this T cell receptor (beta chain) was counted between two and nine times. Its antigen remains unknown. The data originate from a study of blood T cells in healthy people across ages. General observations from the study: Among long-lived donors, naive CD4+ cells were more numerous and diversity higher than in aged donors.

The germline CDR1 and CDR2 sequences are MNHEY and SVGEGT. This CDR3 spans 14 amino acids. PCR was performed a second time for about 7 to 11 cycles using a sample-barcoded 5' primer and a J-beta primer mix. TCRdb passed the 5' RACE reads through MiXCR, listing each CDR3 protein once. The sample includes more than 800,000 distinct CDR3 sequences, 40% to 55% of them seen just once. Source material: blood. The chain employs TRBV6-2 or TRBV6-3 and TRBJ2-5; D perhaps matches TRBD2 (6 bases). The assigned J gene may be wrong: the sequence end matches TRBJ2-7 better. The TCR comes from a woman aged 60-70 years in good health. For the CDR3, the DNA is TGTGCCAGCATCGAGGCGGGGTTGCGCTACGAGCAGTACTTC. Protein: CASIEAGLRYEQYF.